A selection of T cell receptor beta chains follows, all from one sample in a study of cytomegalovirus exposure and HLA in healthy donors. TCRdb keeps only in-frame clones here, not all; method: immunoSEQ multiplex PCR. Altogether 200,000 to 300,000 clones are present, 82% being singletons, with the ten largest covering 5% to 6.5%. Sequenced sample: PBMCs. The receptor set was obtained from a woman aged 40-49 years in good health and CMV-seropositive. Both conserved end residues are part of each CDR3. D genes are given only for firm matches. Where a row states a size, it is once, few, many or the class of an expanded clone; other rows omit it.

clone size: .
D gene: TRBD1
V gene: TRBV7-2
J gene: TRBJ1-2
CDR3 DNA: TGCGCCAGCAGTCCCGACAGGGACTATGGCTACACCTTC
CDR3 protein: CASSPDRDYGYTF

clone size: .
D gene: .
V gene: TRBV7-6
J gene: TRBJ2-7
CDR3 DNA: TGTGCCAGCAGCCACGGGTCTTCCTACGAGCAGTACTTC
CDR3 protein: CASSHGSSYEQYF

clone size: .
D gene: .
V gene: TRBV30
J gene: TRBJ1-1
CDR3 DNA: TGTGCCTGGAGTAGGGGCACTAACACTGAAGCTTTCTTT
CDR3 protein: CAWSRGTNTEAFF

clone size: .
D gene: .
V gene: TRBV25-1
J gene: TRBJ1-4
CDR3 DNA: TGTGCCAGCGGGGAGCCAACTAATGAAAAACTGTTTTTT
CDR3 protein: CASGEPTNEKLFF

clone size: .
D gene: .
V gene: TRBV19
J gene: TRBJ2-7
CDR3 DNA: TGTGCCATACCAGAACAGGGAGGGAAGTACGAGCAGTACTTC
CDR3 protein: CAIPEQGGKYEQYF

clone size: .
D gene: .
V gene: TRBV27
J gene: TRBJ1-2
CDR3 DNA: TGTGCCAGCAGTTTCTCTTGGCTCCCCTATGGCTACACCTTC
CDR3 protein: CASSFSWLPYGYTF

clone size: .
D gene: TRBD1
V gene: TRBV19
J gene: TRBJ1-1
CDR3 DNA: TGTGCCAGTAGTGCGCAGGGGGCGGGGACTGAAGCTTTCTTT
CDR3 protein: CASSAQGAGTEAFF

clone size: once
D gene: TRBD1
V gene: TRBV27
J gene: TRBJ1-2
CDR3 DNA: TGTGCCAGCAGTTTACAGGGGACAGGGGGCGGAGGGGGCTACACCTTC
CDR3 protein: CASSLQGTGGGGGYTF

clone size: few
D gene: TRBD1
V gene: TRBV7-9
J gene: TRBJ1-3
CDR3 DNA: TGTGCCAGCAGCTTAAGGACAGGTGATGGAAACACCATATATTTT
CDR3 protein: CASSLRTGDGNTIYF

clone size: few
D gene: .
V gene: TRBV7-9
J gene: TRBJ1-2
CDR3 DNA: TGTTCCAGCAGCTTAGTAGGGGATGGCTACACCTTC
CDR3 protein: CSSSLVGDGYTF

clone size: .
D gene: .
V gene: TRBV7-9
J gene: TRBJ1-1
CDR3 DNA: TGTGCCAGCAGCTTACCCAGGCGGGTTAATGAAGCTTTCTTT
CDR3 protein: CASSLPRRVNEAFF

clone size: .
D gene: .
V gene: TRBV6-1
J gene: TRBJ1-1
CDR3 DNA: TGTGCCAGCAGTGAAGGGAGGGCCGAAGCTTTCTTT
CDR3 protein: CASSEGRAEAFF

clone size: .
D gene: TRBD1
V gene: TRBV19
J gene: TRBJ1-4
CDR3 DNA: TGTGCCACCCAGACAGGGAGTTCTGAAAAACTGTTTTTT
CDR3 protein: CATQTGSSEKLFF

clone size: once
D gene: .
V gene: TRBV30
J gene: TRBJ1-2
CDR3 DNA: TGTGCCTGGAGTGCCTTCTTTGGCTACACCTTC
CDR3 protein: CAWSAFFGYTF

clone size: once
D gene: TRBD1
V gene: TRBV5-1
J gene: TRBJ1-2
CDR3 DNA: TGCGCCAGCAGCCATGGGACAGGGGGACTCTATGGCTACACCTTC
CDR3 protein: CASSHGTGGLYGYTF

clone size: few
D gene: TRBD1
V gene: TRBV2
J gene: TRBJ1-5
CDR3 DNA: TGTGCCAGCAGTGAGGGACAGCTCCGCAATCAGCCCCAGCATTTT
CDR3 protein: CASSEGQLRNQPQHF

clone size: once
D gene: TRBD1
V gene: TRBV30
J gene: TRBJ1-5
CDR3 DNA: TGTGCCTGGAGTGTAGGGGGCGAACAGCCCCAGCATTTT
CDR3 protein: CAWSVGGEQPQHF

clone size: .
D gene: TRBD1
V gene: TRBV7-2
J gene: TRBJ1-1
CDR3 DNA: TGTGCCAGCAGCCCCTGGACAGGGCTGCGCACTGAAGCTTTCTTT
CDR3 protein: CASSPWTGLRTEAFF

clone size: .
D gene: .
V gene: TRBV5-4
J gene: TRBJ2-1
CDR3 DNA: TGTGCCAGCAGCTCCCGACAGGGGAGGGATGAGCAGTTCTTC
CDR3 protein: CASSSRQGRDEQFF

clone size: .
D gene: .
V gene: TRBV7-9
J gene: TRBJ1-5
CDR3 DNA: TGTTCCAGCAGCTTGGGCAGGGTGAGCCAGCCCCAGCATTTT
CDR3 protein: CSSSLGRVSQPQHF

clone size: .
D gene: .
V gene: TRBV5-4
J gene: TRBJ2-3
CDR3 DNA: TGTGCCAGCAGCGGAGGGAAGGGACTCACCGACACAGATACGCAGTATTTT
CDR3 protein: CASSGGKGLTDTDTQYF

clone size: .
D gene: .
V gene: TRBV12-5
J gene: TRBJ1-5
CDR3 DNA: TGTGCTAGTGGTTTGGGGGGGGGCTCCCATCAGCCCCAGCATTTT
CDR3 protein: CASGLGGGSHQPQHF

clone size: .
D gene: .
V gene: TRBV29-1
J gene: TRBJ2-7
CDR3 DNA: TGCAGCGGGGGGCCTAGCTCCTACGAGCAGTACTTC
CDR3 protein: CSGGPSSYEQYF

clone size: .
D gene: .
V gene: TRBV7-8
J gene: TRBJ2-3
CDR3 DNA: TGTGCGTCCGCCCGGTCCACAGATACGCAGTATTTT
CDR3 protein: CASARSTDTQYF

clone size: .
D gene: TRBD1
V gene: TRBV30
J gene: TRBJ1-1
CDR3 DNA: TGTGCCTGGAGTAACAGGGGGAACACTGAAGCTTTCTTT
CDR3 protein: CAWSNRGNTEAFF

clone size: .
D gene: TRBD2
V gene: TRBV7-2
J gene: TRBJ2-7
CDR3 DNA: TGTGCCAGCAGCCGGACTAGCGGGAGAGGCGAGCAGTACTTC
CDR3 protein: CASSRTSGRGEQYF

clone size: .
D gene: .
V gene: TRBV6-5
J gene: TRBJ2-7
CDR3 DNA: TGTGCCAGCAGTTCCGTCGAGCCAACCGCCTACGAGCAGTACTTC
CDR3 protein: CASSSVEPTAYEQYF

clone size: .
D gene: .
V gene: TRBV18
J gene: TRBJ1-5
CDR3 DNA: TGTGCCAGCTCGCCACAGCCTAATCAGCCCCAGCATTTT
CDR3 protein: CASSPQPNQPQHF

clone size: .
D gene: .
V gene: TRBV30
J gene: TRBJ2-2
CDR3 DNA: TGTGCCTGGACAGGATTGATCGCCGCCGGGGAGCTGTTTTTT
CDR3 protein: CAWTGLIAAGELFF